This T cell receptor (beta chain) was documented in a study of T-cell reconstitution after alpha-beta-depleted transplantation in children. The CDR3 contains 17 residues. V lost 7 bases, J lost 0 bases, and 20 bases lay in between. From germline, CDR1 is SEHNR and CDR2 FQNEAQ (reference sequence). Study results and caveats: The main origin of T-cell counts and diversity one year after transplant was newly produced T cells. Several hundred expanded graft clones reportedly supplied alpha-beta T cells about two months after transplant.

This clonotype was counted between two and nine times. The antigen remains undetermined. Preparation of the TCRbeta library involved a method that used unique molecular identifiers. TCRdb used MiXCR to reprocess the PCR reads, holding one entry per CDR3 protein. The sample includes about 980,000 distinct CDR3 sequences, 25% to 35% of them seen just once. V and J are TRBV7-9 and TRBJ2-3; TRBD1 or TRBD2 may be the D gene (5 bases each). Sequences were derived from PBMCs, mostly from graft donor cells, sampled 360 days after TCRalphabeta/CD19-depleted stem cell transplant. This receptor was identified in a boy under two years old who had a stem cell transplant for SCID, so the T cells may come from the graft donor. CDR3 nucleotide sequence: TGTGCCAGCACCCTAAGAGGCCGGGGACGGAGCACAGATACGCAGTATTTT. Residues: CASTLRGRGRSTDTQYF.